This TCR beta chain emerged from a study of long-term antiretroviral therapy in people with HIV. A v3.0 immunoSEQ assay was performed at survey level. Clones were read by immunoSEQ multiplex PCR, and TCRdb kept only the in-frame ones, dropping some. The sample includes 25,000 to 30,000 clones, approximately 81% seen only once; the top ten take roughly 9%. Each sample contained 1-10 million cryopreserved PBMC, thawed before DNA extraction. Points on this clone: The target antigen is unknown.

Overall study findings and caveats: Clones with expansion before ART led the repertoire at all time points. When set beside controls, HIV repertoires had CDR3 length ranges that were narrower. Therapy changes, viral resistance and ART adherence were not documented in the available data.

The CDR3 length is 15 residues. CDR1 is LNHDA, CDR2 SQIVND, per germline (reference sequence). Deletions cut 7 bases from V and 1 base from J, with 16 bases between. The chain couples TRBV19 to TRBJ1-1; D not resolved. The source is a man in his forties with HIV. The sequencing here drew on unsorted PBMCs, taken roughly 4.8 years after starting antiretroviral therapy. Here the CDR3 DNA reads TGTGCCAGTACCACGGCCCGCTATGAGAACACTGAAGCTTTCTTT. This translates into CASTTARYENTEAFF.